The 11 T cell receptor beta chains below were found in one sample sequenced in a study of T cells in Graves' hyperthyroidism and ophthalmopathy. The TCR beta CDR3 regions underwent amplification using RNA transcripts as the source. When the TCR CDR3 underwent first-round RT-PCR, the HTBI primer set was used. TCRdb independently ran MiXCR on the multiplex PCR reads; one entry per CDR3 protein. The repertoire holds some 770,000 distinct CDR3 sequences, with 16% as singletons. The specimen was blood. The receptors derive from a man between 18 and 35 years old with Graves' hyperthyroidism.

The chain combines TRBV7-9 with TRBJ2-6; 9 nucleotides match TRBD1. J was trimmed by 0 bases and V by 4 bases; bases with no gene match: 13. Germline lookup yields CDR1 SEHNR and CDR2 FQNEAQ (reference sequence). This CDR3 is built from 20 residues. The CDR3 loop is CASSSSDAGTGISGANVLTF. The CDR3 nucleotides read TGTGCCAGCAGCTCGAGTGACGCCGGGACAGGGATCTCTGGGGCCAACGTCCTGACTTTC.

In this sample, this clonotype turned up many times. The gene calls are TRBV28 and TRBJ1-5, with a tentative D call TRBD1 (5 bases). Germline CDR1 and CDR2: MDHEN and SYDVKM. The CDR3 sequence is 15 residues long. V lost 4 bases and J lost 3, with 13 bases in between. The CDR3 nucleotides are TGTGCCAGCAGTTCCCTAATCAGGGACAATCAGCCCCAGCATTTT. This sequence encodes CASSSLIRDNQPQHF.

This clonotype was picked up many times. V and J are TRBV12-3 or TRBV12-4 and TRBJ2-3; D call uncertain. V gave up 1 base and J gave up 2 bases, with 1 base separating them. CDR3 length equals 12 residues. The CDR3 loop reads CASSLDTDTQYF. The CDR3, as DNA: TGTGCCAGCAGTTTAGACACAGATACGCAGTATTTT.

In DNA form, the CDR3 reads TGTGCCAGCAGAGAGGACAGGGTAAACTACGAGCAGTACTTC. Encoded protein: CASREDRVNYEQYF. V usage is TRBV6-1 and J usage is TRBJ2-7, with 8 bases identical to TRBD1. The trim removed 6 bases at V and 3 bases at J, leaving 7 bases unmatched. Germline assignment: CDR1 MNHNS and CDR2 SASEGT. The CDR3 covers 14 residues.

In this sample, this clonotype turned up many times. The rearrangement uses TRBV28 and TRBJ2-3; D tentatively fits TRBD1 or TRBD2 (5 bases each). Trimming shortened V by 5 bases and J by 6 bases, and 9 bases separated the two germline ends. The CDR3 length is 12 residues. Germline V gene data show CDR1 as MDHEN and CDR2 as SYDVKM. The chain's CDR3 is CASSQEGDTQYF. CDR3 nucleotides: TGTGCCAGCAGTCAAGAGGGGGATACGCAGTATTTT.

This clonotype appeared a few times. The rearrangement links TRBV12-3 or TRBV12-4 to TRBJ1-2; D is possibly TRBD1 (6 bases). Trimming pared 2 bases from V and 4 bases from J, leaving 11 bases between. The CDR3 sequence is 14 residues long. The chain's CDR3 is CASSLRQASYGYTF. CDR3 nucleotide sequence: TGTGCCAGCAGTTTAAGACAGGCATCCTATGGCTACACCTTC.

This chain links TRBV15 with TRBJ2-4, with a weak D call TRBD1 (5 bases). CDR1 and CDR2 from the germline V gene are LNHNV and YYDKDF (reference sequence). This CDR3 has 13 amino acids. Trimming took 7 bases from V and 9 from J, leaving 16 bases between them. CDR3 residues: CATNSDTAGIQYF. Written as DNA, the CDR3 is TGTGCCACCAACTCGGACACGGCCGGCATTCAGTACTTC.

At least ten counts were recorded for this clonotype. V gene TRBV28 combines with J gene TRBJ2-7; maybe TRBD2 (5 bases). V was trimmed by 2 bases and J by 0 bases, leaving 14 bases between them. CDR1 and CDR2 from the germline V gene are MDHEN and SYDVKM. This CDR3 region has 16 residues. CDR3 DNA: TGTGCCAGCAGTTTAGCGGGCAGCCCGGGCTCCTACGAGCAGTACTTC. Its translation: CASSLAGSPGSYEQYF.

This clonotype was counted ten times or more. The rearrangement links TRBV20-1 to TRBJ1-5; TRBD1 might be the D (5 bases). The CDR3 has 13 amino acids. CDR1 is DFQATT, CDR2 SNEGSKA, per germline (reference sequence). V lost 2 bases, J lost 6 bases, and 11 bases lay in between. The CDR3 DNA sequence: TGCAGTGCTAGACAACAGGTGGCTCAGCCCCAGCATTTT. This sequence encodes CSARQQVAQPQHF.

The gene calls are TRBV6-2 or TRBV6-3 and TRBJ1-1; D unresolved. The V gene lost 2 bases and the J gene lost 3 bases, with 10 bases spanning the gap. Germline V gene data show CDR1 as MNHEY and CDR2 as SVGEGT. The CDR3 consists of 14 residues. In DNA, the CDR3 is TGTGCCAGCAGTTACACTGACCCGTACACTGAAGCTTTCTTT. Translation: CASSYTDPYTEAFF.

This clonotype appeared a few times. The chain couples TRBV6-5 to TRBJ2-7, with 7 bases identical to TRBD1. Germline loops: CDR1 MNHEY, CDR2 SVGAGI. The CDR3 runs 15 residues. Trimming at V came to 2 bases and at J to 6 bases, leaving 10 bases not matched to a gene. CDR3 bases: TGTGCCAGCAGTTACAAACCGACAGGGTTCAGCGAGCAGTACTTC. Protein sequence: CASSYKPTGFSEQYF.